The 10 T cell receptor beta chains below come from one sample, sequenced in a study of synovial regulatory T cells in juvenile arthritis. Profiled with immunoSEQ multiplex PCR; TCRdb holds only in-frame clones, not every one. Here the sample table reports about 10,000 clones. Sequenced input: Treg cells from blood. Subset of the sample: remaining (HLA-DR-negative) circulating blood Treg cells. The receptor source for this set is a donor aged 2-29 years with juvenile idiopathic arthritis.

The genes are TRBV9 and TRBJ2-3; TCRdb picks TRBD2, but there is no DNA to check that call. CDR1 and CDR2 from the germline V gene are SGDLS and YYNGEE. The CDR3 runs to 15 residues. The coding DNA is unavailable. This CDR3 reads CASRRGWRDADTQYF.

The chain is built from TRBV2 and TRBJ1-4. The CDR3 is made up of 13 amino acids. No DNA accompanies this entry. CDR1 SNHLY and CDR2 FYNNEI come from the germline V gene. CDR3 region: CASSPRRPHKLFF.

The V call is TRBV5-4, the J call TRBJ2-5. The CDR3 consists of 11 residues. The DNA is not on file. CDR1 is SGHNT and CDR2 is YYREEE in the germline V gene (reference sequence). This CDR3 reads CASSFAETQYF. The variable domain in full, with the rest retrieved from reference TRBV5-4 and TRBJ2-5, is ETGVTQSPTHLIKTRGQQVTLRCSSQSGHNTVSWYQQALGQGPQFIFQYYREEENGRGNFPPRFSGLQFPNYSSELNVNALELDDSALYLCASSFAETQYFGPGTRLLVL.

This CDR3 reads CASSVEGGREQYF. The chain recombines TRBV2 with TRBJ2-7. CDR1 SNHLY and CDR2 FYNNEI come from the germline V gene. The CDR3 is 13 amino acids. No DNA has been recorded.

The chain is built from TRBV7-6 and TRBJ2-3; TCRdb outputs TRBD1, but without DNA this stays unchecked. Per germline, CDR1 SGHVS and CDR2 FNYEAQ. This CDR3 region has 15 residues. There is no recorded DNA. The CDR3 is CASSPTIQGKHTQYF.

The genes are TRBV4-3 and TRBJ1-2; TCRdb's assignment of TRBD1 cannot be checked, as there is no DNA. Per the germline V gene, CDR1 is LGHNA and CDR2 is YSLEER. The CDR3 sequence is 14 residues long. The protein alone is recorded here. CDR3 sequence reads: CASSQAPGLHGYTF.

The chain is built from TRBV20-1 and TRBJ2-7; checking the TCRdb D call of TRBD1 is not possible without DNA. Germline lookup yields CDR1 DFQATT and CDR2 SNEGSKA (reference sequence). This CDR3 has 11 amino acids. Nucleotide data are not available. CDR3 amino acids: CSARPQGKQYF.

This CDR3 is CASRGPGELFF. The chain couples TRBV6-6 to TRBJ2-2. This CDR3 has 11 amino acids. The nucleotide record is missing. Germline V gene data show CDR1 as MNHNY and CDR2 as SVGAGI (reference sequence).

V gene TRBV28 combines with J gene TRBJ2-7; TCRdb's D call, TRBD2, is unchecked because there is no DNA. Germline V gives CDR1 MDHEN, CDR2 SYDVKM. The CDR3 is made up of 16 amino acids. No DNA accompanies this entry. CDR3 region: CASSTGLATFPYEQYF.

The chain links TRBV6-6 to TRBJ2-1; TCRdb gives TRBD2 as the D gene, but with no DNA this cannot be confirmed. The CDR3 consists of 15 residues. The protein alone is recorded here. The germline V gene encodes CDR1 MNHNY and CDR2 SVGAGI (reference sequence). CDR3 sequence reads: CASSYSTSGRNEQFF.